The next 32 T cell receptor beta chains were all read from a single sample in a study of blood T cell repertoires in COVID-19. TCRdb's table, derived via immunoSEQ multiplex PCR, lists solely in-frame clones and lacks some. The sample lists roughly 300,000 clones, approximately 89% occurring once. Sample: peripheral blood. All receptors derive from a woman aged 25 to 39 with COVID-19, enrolled during active disease.

V is TRBV2 and J is TRBJ2-1; TRBD2 agrees at 7 bases. The V and J ends lost 5 bases and 7 bases, in that order; junction bases with no gene match: 17. Germline V gives CDR1 SNHLY, CDR2 FYNNEI. This CDR3 contains 17 residues. The CDR3 bases are TGTGCCAGCAGTAAAACGACTAGTAGCGGAGCGGGGAATGAGCAGTTCTTC. It codes for CASSKTTSSGAGNEQFF.

The chain links TRBV24-1 to TRBJ2-5; D may be TRBD2 (6 bases). With 9 bases removed from V and 2 bases from J, the gap between germline ends came to 15 bases. The germline CDR1 and CDR2 sequences are KGHDR and SFDVKD. The CDR3 spans 14 residues. CDR3 loop: CATPGGFSQETQYF. The CDR3 region has the DNA TGTGCCACCCCCGGGGGATTTTCACAAGAGACCCAGTACTTC.

CDR3 in DNA: TGCGCCAGCAGCTCTCAGGGCGTCGAGACCCAGTACTTC. Residues: CASSSQGVETQYF. This chain links TRBV5-1 with TRBJ2-5, with a tentative D call TRBD1 (5 bases). The V gene's germline CDR1 is SGHRS and CDR2 YFSETQ. The length of the CDR3 is 13 residues. The V end lost 3 bases, the J end lost 5 bases, and 11 bases lay between the germline ends. Full variable domain (remainder filled in from reference TRBV5-1 and TRBJ2-5): KAGVTQTPRYLIKTRGQQVTLSCSPISGHRSVSWYQQTPGQGLQFLFEYFSETQRNKGNFPGRFSGRQFSNSRSEMNVSTLELGDSALYLCASSSQGVETQYFGPGTRLLVL.

The genes are TRBV7-3 and TRBJ2-1; 8 bases are shared with TRBD1. V gave up 5 bases and J gave up 1 base; unmatched junction bases: 19. Germline V gene lookup returns CDR1 SGHTA and CDR2 FQGTGA. The length of the CDR3 is 20 residues. The CDR3 loop reads CASSRPRGGQAAGSYNEQFF. Here the CDR3 DNA reads TGTGCCAGCAGCCGCCCTAGAGGGGGACAGGCAGCGGGTTCCTACAATGAGCAGTTCTTC. Based on the CDR3 plus reference TRBV7-3 and TRBJ2-1, the full variable domain is GAGVSQTPSNKVTEKGKYVELRCDPISGHTALYWYRQSLGQGPEFLIYFQGTGAADDSGLPNDRFFAVRPEGSVSTLKIQRTERGDSAVYLCASSRPRGGQAAGSYNEQFFGPGTRLTVL.

This clone was recorded once. The chain joins TRBV28 to TRBJ1-2, with 8 bases matching TRBD1. V lost 7 bases and J lost 4; bases outside the gene matches: 11. Germline lookup yields CDR1 MDHEN and CDR2 SYDVKM. The CDR3 extends over 15 amino acids. CDR3 in amino acids: CASTPRDRPSYGYTF. As DNA, the CDR3 is TGTGCCAGCACCCCCAGGGACAGGCCTTCCTATGGCTACACCTTC.

This rearrangement joins TRBV3-1 (or the pseudogene TRBV3-2) to TRBJ2-2; TRBD2 might be the D (6 bases). The CDR3 consists of 16 residues. V lost 1 base and J 7 bases, leaving 16 bases between the germline ends. CDR1 is LGHDT, CDR2 YNNKEL, per germline (reference sequence). CDR3 amino acids: CASSQGPPGAGGELFF. DNA of the CDR3: TGTGCCAGCAGCCAAGGCCCACCGGGAGCGGGCGGGGAGCTGTTTTTT.

The chain couples TRBV4-2 to TRBJ2-7, with no clear D. V lost 1 base, J lost 2 bases, and 9 bases lay in between. The CDR3 runs to 14 residues. CDR1 is LGHNA and CDR2 is YNFKEQ in the germline V gene. CDR3 DNA sequence: TGTGCCAGCAGCCAAGTAGCCCATGCCTACGAGCAGTACTTC. Translation gives CASSQVAHAYEQYF.

J is TRBJ2-1 and V is TRBV20-1; TRBD2 matches at 10 bases. In germline, CDR1 is DFQATT, CDR2 SNEGSKA (reference sequence). Germline trimming cut 3 bases from V and 14 bases from J; bases unmatched to any gene: 10. The CDR3 runs 13 residues. The CDR3 region has the DNA TGCAGTGCTAGTATGAGCGGGAGGGGGGTCGAGTTCTTC. Amino acid sequence: CSASMSGRGVEFF.

This chain uses TRBV4-1 with TRBJ1-4, with TRBD1 matching over 7 bases. V lost 1 base and J lost 4; bases outside the gene matches: 15. Germline-derived CDR1 and CDR2 are MGHRA and YSYEKL. CDR3 length: 19 amino acids. The CDR3 spells CASSQVSGQGTAFNEKLFF. In DNA form, the CDR3 reads TGCGCCAGCAGCCAAGTGTCGGGCCAGGGGACAGCCTTTAATGAAAAACTGTTTTTT.

V is TRBV30 and J is TRBJ2-6; D remains ambiguous. CDR3 length: 14 amino acids. CDR1 and CDR2 (germline): GTSNPN, SVGIG (reference sequence). V was clipped by 1 base and J by 0 bases, with 4 bases between them. The DNA of the CDR3 is TGTGCCTGGAGTGCAGACTCTGGGGCCAACGTCCTGACTTTC. Translated: CAWSADSGANVLTF.

As to this clone: This sample also contains other DNA sequences that code for the same CDR3. The chain has TRBV3-1 (or the pseudogene TRBV3-2) and TRBJ1-1; 8 nucleotides align to TRBD1. V lost 3 bases and J lost 3; bases outside the gene matches: 0. Looked up from germline, CDR1 is LGHDT and CDR2 is YNNKEL (reference sequence). The CDR3 spans 13 residues. The CDR3 reads CASSQTGDTEAFF. The CDR3 DNA sequence: TGTGCCAGCAGCCAGACAGGGGACACTGAAGCTTTCTTT.

This clone was detected only once. An end of the junction does not agree with germline; a read error may underlie this. The chain recombines TRBV7-2 with TRBJ2-3, with 9 bases lining up with TRBD2. Germline V lookup: CDR1 SGHTA, CDR2 FQGNSA. This CDR3 region has 15 residues. CDR3 sequence (DNA): TGTGCCAGCAGCCTAGCGGGGACTAGCACAGATACGCAGTATTTT. The encoded protein is CASSLAGTSTDTQYF.

The chain couples TRBV7-9 to TRBJ2-3; D remains ambiguous. CDR3 size: 14 residues. The V and J ends lost 4 bases and 0 bases respectively, with 8 bases between them. Germline loops: CDR1 SEHNR, CDR2 FQNEAQ (reference sequence). CDR3 loop: CASSSTGSTDTQYF. CDR3 coding DNA: TGTGCCAGCAGCTCGACGGGTAGCACAGATACGCAGTATTTT.

This chain links TRBV30 with TRBJ2-1; 9 bases map to TRBD2. The germline CDR1 and CDR2 sequences are GTSNPN and SVGIG (reference sequence). The CDR3 extends over 14 amino acids. Germline trimming cut 3 bases from V and 8 bases from J; bases unmatched to any gene: 8. The CDR3, as DNA: TGTGCCTGGAGCGGGGGTAGCGGGAGCCATGAGCAGTTCTTC. This gives the protein CAWSGGSGSHEQFF.

The rearrangement joins TRBV7-2 to TRBJ2-7; D is unresolved. V gave up 1 base and J gave up 2 bases, with 12 bases separating them. Germline loops: CDR1 SGHTA, CDR2 FQGNSA. The CDR3 covers 15 residues. Here the CDR3 DNA reads TGTGCCAGCAGCTTAGTCCTACAGTCCACCTACGAGCAGTACTTC. This sequence encodes CASSLVLQSTYEQYF.

The table lists this clone with a count of one. This chain links TRBV19 with TRBJ2-7, with TRBD1 matching 7 bases. The CDR3 loop spans 14 amino acids. Germline V CDR1 and CDR2: LNHDA, SQIVND (reference sequence). The junction had 4 bases not matched to a gene; V was cut back by 3 bases and J by 2 bases. CDR3 in DNA: TGTGCCAGTAGTATTCGCAGGGGGACCTACGAGCAGTACTTC. This sequence encodes CASSIRRGTYEQYF.

The V gene is TRBV18, the J gene TRBJ1-1; 9 bases are a match to TRBD1. This CDR3 comprises 16 residues. The germline V gene has CDR1 KGHSH and CDR2 LQKENI. The V gene end was trimmed by 4 bases and the J gene end by 4 bases; junction bases not matched to a gene: 10. The DNA of the CDR3 is TGTGCCAGCTCACTCCGACAGGGGGTCGATGGCACTGAAGCTTTCTTT. Protein product: CASSLRQGVDGTEAFF. Filled out from reference TRBV18 and TRBJ1-1, the complete variable domain reads NAGVMQNPRHLVRRRGQEARLRCSPMKGHSHVYWYRQLPEEGLKFMVYLQKENIIDESGMPKERFSAEFPKEGPSILRIQQVVRGDSAAYFCASSLRQGVDGTEAFFGQGTRLTVV.

V usage is TRBV12-3 or TRBV12-4 and J usage is TRBJ2-7; perhaps TRBD1 as D (6 bases). The CDR3 loop spans 13 amino acids. V lost 6 bases and J 3 bases, leaving 12 bases between the germline ends. The CDR3 DNA is TGTGCCAGCAGCGAACAGGGTTTCTACGAGCAGTACTTC. It encodes CASSEQGFYEQYF.

The gene calls are TRBV6-5 and TRBJ2-7; TRBD1 matches 8 bases. With V trimmed by 3 bases and J by 2 bases, 3 bases remained unmatched. Per germline, CDR1 MNHEY and CDR2 SVGAGI. The CDR3 extends over 14 amino acids. The CDR3 DNA sequence: TGTGCCAGCAGTTATTTACAGGGGGCCTACGAGCAGTACTTC. Amino acid sequence: CASSYLQGAYEQYF.

This clone was detected only a few times. The gene calls are TRBV28 and TRBJ1-2; possibly TRBD1 for D (5 bases). The CDR3 consists of 14 residues. From germline, CDR1 is MDHEN and CDR2 SYDVKM. Trimming removed 8 bases from V and 4 bases from J, with 17 bases in between. CDR3 DNA: TGTGCCAGCTTGCCGACCGGGCAGGGCTATGGCTACACCTTC. Amino acids: CASLPTGQGYGYTF.

This clone was seen a single time. The gene calls are TRBV7-9 and TRBJ1-2, with D unresolved. The germline gives CDR1 SEHNR, CDR2 FQNEAQ (reference sequence). The CDR3 extends over 14 amino acids. V lost 7 bases and J lost 2, with 14 bases in between. Here the CDR3 reads CASIPTAGNYGYTF. In DNA form, the CDR3 reads TGTGCCAGCATCCCCACAGCGGGGAACTATGGCTACACCTTC.

The rearrangement uses TRBV5-1 and TRBJ1-2; a weak D match, TRBD1 (5 bases). The germline CDR1 and CDR2 sequences are SGHRS and YFSETQ. The CDR3 extends over 14 amino acids. The V gene lost 4 bases and the J gene lost 2 bases, with 12 bases spanning the gap. The CDR3 region has the DNA TGCGCCAGCAGCACCCGCGACAGAAACTATGGCTACACCTTC. It is translated as CASSTRDRNYGYTF.

For this clone: Different DNA sequences within this sample yield the same CDR3. The chain carries TRBV5-4 and TRBJ1-1; D is unclear. This CDR3 comprises 14 residues. V lost 1 base, J lost 4 bases, and 11 bases lay in between. Germline CDR1 and CDR2: SGHNT and YYREEE (reference sequence). The CDR3 loop is CASSLPGLGTEAFF. The CDR3 coding sequence is TGTGCCAGCAGCTTGCCGGGGTTGGGCACTGAAGCTTTCTTT.

This clone is a singleton in its sample. The gene calls are TRBV2 and TRBJ1-1; D is undetermined. Trimming took off 7 bases at V and 1 base at J, with 10 bases between the two ends. The germline V gene has CDR1 SNHLY and CDR2 FYNNEI. This CDR3 contains 13 residues. CDR3: CASTTEQNTEAFF. For the CDR3, the DNA is TGTGCCAGCACTACAGAACAGAACACTGAAGCTTTCTTT.

J is TRBJ1-3 and V is TRBV5-1; D unclear. This CDR3 is 15 amino acids long. Germline V gene lookup returns CDR1 SGHRS and CDR2 YFSETQ. Trimming stripped 4 bases from V and 4 bases from J, with 15 bases between. The CDR3 loop reads CASSPVGESGNTIYF. As DNA, the CDR3 is TGCGCCAGCAGCCCGGTCGGGGAGTCCGGAAACACCATATATTTT.

This chain connects TRBV5-4 to TRBJ1-4; D unresolved. V was clipped by 1 base and J by 6 bases, with 7 bases between them. The V gene's germline CDR1 is SGHNT and CDR2 YYREEE (reference sequence). CDR3 length: 13 residues. CDR3 bases: TGTGCCAGCAGCTTGTGGCTGGATGAAAAACTGTTTTTT. The encoded protein is CASSLWLDEKLFF.

The CDR3: CASSTDNQPQHF. CDR3 nucleotides: TGTGCCAGCTCAACAGATAATCAGCCCCAGCATTTT. The chain carries TRBV18 and TRBJ1-5; D not resolved. Germline-derived CDR1 and CDR2 are KGHSH and LQKENI. CDR3 length: 12 amino acids. V lost 5 bases and J 4 bases, leaving 6 bases between the germline ends.

This chain joins TRBV5-1 and TRBJ1-2; no definite D call. This CDR3 contains 13 residues. Trimming left V 4 bases short and J 5 bases short, with 12 bases between. Germline values: CDR1 SGHRS, CDR2 YFSETQ. CDR3 protein: CASSLGSGYGYTF. The CDR3 DNA reads TGCGCCAGCAGCCTGGGTTCGGGGTATGGCTACACCTTC.

J is TRBJ2-1 and V is TRBV15, with D perhaps matching TRBD1 (6 bases). CDR1 LNHNV and CDR2 YYDKDF come from the germline V gene (reference sequence). This CDR3 contains 15 residues. Trimming shortened V by 0 bases and J by 7 bases, and 13 bases separated the two germline ends. CDR3 sequence reads: CATSRDPVRGNEQFF. CDR3 in DNA: TGTGCCACCAGCAGAGATCCAGTCAGGGGTAATGAGCAGTTCTTC.

The chain combines TRBV5-4 with TRBJ2-7, with D maybe TRBD1 (6 bases). CDR3 length: 14 residues. V shed 4 bases and J shed 2 bases, with 13 bases lying between them. Germline values: CDR1 SGHNT, CDR2 YYREEE (reference sequence). CDR3 bases: TGTGCCAGCAGCAGTACAGGGATTACCTACGAGCAGTACTTC. Amino acids: CASSSTGITYEQYF.

J is TRBJ2-1 and V is TRBV27; 10 nucleotides line up with TRBD2. This CDR3 has 15 amino acids. The J segment lost 5 bases and the V segment lost 4 bases, leaving 5 bases of the junction unmatched. The V gene's germline CDR1 is MNHEY and CDR2 SMNVEV (reference sequence). This CDR3 reads CASSSRLAGNNEQFF. As DNA, the CDR3 is TGTGCCAGCAGTTCCCGACTAGCGGGTAACAATGAGCAGTTCTTC.

V gene TRBV19 combines with J gene TRBJ2-3; 11 positions match TRBD2. V was clipped by 6 bases and J by 3 bases; unmatched bases: 5. Germline V gene lookup returns CDR1 LNHDA and CDR2 SQIVND (reference sequence). This CDR3 has 15 amino acids. This CDR3 is CASRNSGRGTDTQYF. DNA of the CDR3: TGTGCCAGTAGGAATAGCGGGAGGGGAACAGATACGCAGTATTTT.